The present TCR beta chain was sequenced within a study of CXCR3-negative and CXCR3-positive naive CD8 T cells. The study's findings and limits: More hydrophobic TRB CDR3s were found in CXCR3-positive naive cells than in CXCR3-negative naive cells.

Libraries were UMI-labeled 5' RACE TRB cDNA. TCRdb re-called the 5' RACE reads; every CDR3 protein appears as one record, without DNA. This sample carries some 53,000 distinct CDR3 sequences, with about 0.5% going to the ten biggest clones. Comments on this clonotype: The antigen is not known.

This receptor was taken from a human donor in good health. Some clones in this sample may be carry-over from other donors' samples. The sequencing sample was made of naive CXCR3+ CD8+ T cells from blood. The subset: CD45RO-CCR7+CD27+CD95- naive CD8+ T cells expressing CXCR3 (TNR3+).

The CDR3 loop is CASSTSTLGANVLTF. J is TRBJ2-6 and V is TRBV25-1. The CDR3 runs to 15 residues. Germline V gene sequence: CDR1 MGHDK, CDR2 SYGVNS.